The clone carrying this TCR beta chain has a single count. The entry originates in a study of blood T cell repertoires in COVID-19. Overall study context: Samples taken during acute and convalescent COVID-19 were collected in the United States, Italy and Spain.

Germline V gene lookup returns CDR1 SNHLY and CDR2 FYNNEI. The CDR3 length is 15 residues. V was trimmed by 6 bases and J by 4 bases, leaving 15 bases between them. Original methodology: The assay estimated nucleated cells by amplifying reference gene primers. Produced via immunoSEQ multiplex PCR; TCRdb's table is partial and in-frame only. V and J calls plus clone size are reproduced from that table; the DNA served to infer D and trimming. Found here are roughly 150,000 clones, around four fifths of them singletons; the top ten hold approximately 8.1%. The origin of this receptor is an elderly woman with COVID-19, enrolled during active disease. Sample: peripheral blood. The rearrangement uses TRBV2 and TRBJ2-2; no clear D gene. The CDR3, as DNA: TGTGCCAGCAGCGCCGGAAGGTCGGGCACCGGGGAGCTGTTTTTT. Protein product: CASSAGRSGTGELFF. The whole variable domain, remainder taken from reference TRBV2 and TRBJ2-2, is EPEVTQTPSHQVTQMGQEVILRCVPISNHLYFYWYRQILGQKVEFLVSFYNNEISEKSEIFDDQFSVERPDGSNFTLKIRSTKLEDSAMYFCASSAGRSGTGELFFGEGSRLTVL.